Reported below is one TCR beta chain. The sample comes from a study of shared clonotypes between healthy human individuals. A roughly 200 ng quantity of DNA, tens of thousands of T cell genomes, went into the sorted-subset replicate PCRs. TCRdb's table, derived via immunoSEQ multiplex PCR, lists solely in-frame clones and lacks some. Of fewer than 200,000 clones listed, 60% to 75% are singletons. The CDR3 runs to 14 residues. Per the germline V gene, CDR1 is SEHNR and CDR2 is FQNEAQ (reference sequence). V trimming: 4 bases; J trimming: 9 bases; junction bases outside the gene matches: 5. The rearrangement links TRBV7-9 to TRBJ2-1, with TRBD1 matching 11 bases. This TCR derives from a man aged 30-40 years in good health. Sample: memory CD4+ T cells sorted from blood. The subset is: CD45RA-negative fraction. CDR3 sequence: CASSWTGGLGEQFF. The CDR3, as DNA: TGTGCCAGCAGCTGGACAGGGGGCTTGGGTGAGCAGTTCTTC.